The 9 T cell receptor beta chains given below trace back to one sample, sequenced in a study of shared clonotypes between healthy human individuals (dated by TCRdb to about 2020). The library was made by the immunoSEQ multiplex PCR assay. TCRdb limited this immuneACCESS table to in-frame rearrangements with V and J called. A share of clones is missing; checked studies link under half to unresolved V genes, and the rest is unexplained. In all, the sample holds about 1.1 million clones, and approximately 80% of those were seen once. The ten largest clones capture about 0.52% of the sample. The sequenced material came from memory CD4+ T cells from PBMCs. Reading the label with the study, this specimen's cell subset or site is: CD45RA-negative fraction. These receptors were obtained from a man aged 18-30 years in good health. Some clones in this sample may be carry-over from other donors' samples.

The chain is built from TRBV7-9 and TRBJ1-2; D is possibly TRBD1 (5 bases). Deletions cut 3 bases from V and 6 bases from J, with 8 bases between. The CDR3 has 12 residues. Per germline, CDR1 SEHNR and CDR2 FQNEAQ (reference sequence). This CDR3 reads CASSLEGNGYTF. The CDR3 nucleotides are TGTGCCAGCAGCTTGGAGGGGAATGGCTACACCTTC.

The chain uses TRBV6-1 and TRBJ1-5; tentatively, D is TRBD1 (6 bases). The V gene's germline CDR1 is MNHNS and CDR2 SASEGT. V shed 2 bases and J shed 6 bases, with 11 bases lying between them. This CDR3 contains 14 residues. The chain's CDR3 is CASSEKGRGQPQHF. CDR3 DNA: TGTGCCAGCAGTGAAAAGGGCAGGGGTCAGCCCCAGCATTTT.

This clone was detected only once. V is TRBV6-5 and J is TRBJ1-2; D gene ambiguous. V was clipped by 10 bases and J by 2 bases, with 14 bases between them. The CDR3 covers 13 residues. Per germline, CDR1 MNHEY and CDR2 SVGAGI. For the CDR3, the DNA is TGTGCCACCAAGGGCCGCTACAACTATGGCTACACCTTC. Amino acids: CATKGRYNYGYTF.

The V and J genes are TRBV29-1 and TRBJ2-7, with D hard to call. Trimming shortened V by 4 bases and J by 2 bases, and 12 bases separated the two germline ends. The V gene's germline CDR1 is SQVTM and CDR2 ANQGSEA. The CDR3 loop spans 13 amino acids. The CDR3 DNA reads TGCAGCGTTGTGGTCCAGAGTACCTACGAGCAGTACTTC. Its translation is CSVVVQSTYEQYF.

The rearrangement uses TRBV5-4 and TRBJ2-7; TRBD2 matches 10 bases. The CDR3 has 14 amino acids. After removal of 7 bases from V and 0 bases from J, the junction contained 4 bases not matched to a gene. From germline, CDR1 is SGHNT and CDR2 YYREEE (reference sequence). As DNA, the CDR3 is TGTGCCAGCTCTAGCGGGGGACACTCCTACGAGCAGTACTTC. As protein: CASSSGGHSYEQYF.

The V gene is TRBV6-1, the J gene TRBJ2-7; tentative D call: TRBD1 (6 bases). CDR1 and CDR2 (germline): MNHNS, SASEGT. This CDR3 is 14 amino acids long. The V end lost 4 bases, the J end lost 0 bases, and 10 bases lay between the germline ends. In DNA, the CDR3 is TGTGCCAGCAGTGCCGACAGGAACTCCTACGAGCAGTACTTC. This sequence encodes CASSADRNSYEQYF.

The chain's CDR3 is CASSLSRQANTQYF. In DNA, the CDR3 is TGTGCCAGCAGCTTAAGTAGGCAGGCAAATACGCAGTATTTT. The chain couples TRBV11-3 to TRBJ2-3; D unresolved. Germline V gene sequence: CDR1 SGHNT, CDR2 YENEEA. Between the trimmed V and J ends, which lost 2 bases and 7 bases, there was a span of 13 bases. The CDR3 sequence is 14 residues long.

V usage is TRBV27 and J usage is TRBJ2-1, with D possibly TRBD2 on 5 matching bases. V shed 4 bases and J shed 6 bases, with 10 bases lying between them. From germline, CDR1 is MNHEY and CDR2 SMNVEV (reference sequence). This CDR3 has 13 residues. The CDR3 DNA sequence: TGTGCCAGCAGTTCCCTCGAGGGCAATGAGCAGTTCTTC. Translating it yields CASSSLEGNEQFF.

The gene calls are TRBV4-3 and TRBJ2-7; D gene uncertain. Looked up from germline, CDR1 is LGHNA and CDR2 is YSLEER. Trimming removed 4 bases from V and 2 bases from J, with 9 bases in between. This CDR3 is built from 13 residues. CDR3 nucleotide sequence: TGCGCCAGCAGCCTCCGGATAGCCTACGAGCAGTACTTC. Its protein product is CASSLRIAYEQYF.